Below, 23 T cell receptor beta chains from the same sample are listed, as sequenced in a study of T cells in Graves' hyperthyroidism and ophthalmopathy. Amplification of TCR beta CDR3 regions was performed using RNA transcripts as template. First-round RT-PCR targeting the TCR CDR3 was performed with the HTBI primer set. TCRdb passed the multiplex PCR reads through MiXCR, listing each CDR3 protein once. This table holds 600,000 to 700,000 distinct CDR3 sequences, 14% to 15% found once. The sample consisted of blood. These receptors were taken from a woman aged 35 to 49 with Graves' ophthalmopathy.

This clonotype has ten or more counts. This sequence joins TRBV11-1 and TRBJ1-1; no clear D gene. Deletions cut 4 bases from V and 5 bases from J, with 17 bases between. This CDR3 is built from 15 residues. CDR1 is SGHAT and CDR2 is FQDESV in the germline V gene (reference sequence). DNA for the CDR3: TGTGCCAGCAGCTCCTCGGACCGGGGAGGGACTGAAGCTTTCTTT. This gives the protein CASSSSDRGGTEAFF.

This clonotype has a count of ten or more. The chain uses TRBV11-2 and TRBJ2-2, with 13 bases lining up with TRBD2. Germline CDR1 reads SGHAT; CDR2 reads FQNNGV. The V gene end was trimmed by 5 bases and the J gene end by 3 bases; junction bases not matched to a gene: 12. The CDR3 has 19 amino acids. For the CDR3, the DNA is TGTGCCAGCAGCGAAAGGCCCGTGACTAGCGGGAGGTACACCGGGGAGCTGTTTTTT. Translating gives CASSERPVTSGRYTGELFF.

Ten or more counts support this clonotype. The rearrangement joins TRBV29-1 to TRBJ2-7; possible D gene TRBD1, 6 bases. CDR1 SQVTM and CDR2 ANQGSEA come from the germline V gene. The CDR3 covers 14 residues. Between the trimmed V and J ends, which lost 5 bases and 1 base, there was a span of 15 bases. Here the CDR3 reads CSVLGQFSSYEQYF. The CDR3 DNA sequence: TGCAGCGTTTTGGGACAATTTTCTTCCTACGAGCAGTACTTC.

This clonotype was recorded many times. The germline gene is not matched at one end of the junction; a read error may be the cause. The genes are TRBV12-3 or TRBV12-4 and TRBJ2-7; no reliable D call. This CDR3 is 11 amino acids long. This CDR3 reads CASSLDSRVSF. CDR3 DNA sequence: TGTGCCAGCAGTTTAGATTCTAGAGTATCGTTC.

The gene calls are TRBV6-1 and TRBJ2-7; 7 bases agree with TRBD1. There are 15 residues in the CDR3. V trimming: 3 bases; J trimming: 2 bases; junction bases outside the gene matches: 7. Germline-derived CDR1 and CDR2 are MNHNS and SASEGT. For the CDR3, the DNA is TGTGCCAGCAGTGAGTATAGGACAGGAACCTACGAGCAGTACTTC. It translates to CASSEYRTGTYEQYF.

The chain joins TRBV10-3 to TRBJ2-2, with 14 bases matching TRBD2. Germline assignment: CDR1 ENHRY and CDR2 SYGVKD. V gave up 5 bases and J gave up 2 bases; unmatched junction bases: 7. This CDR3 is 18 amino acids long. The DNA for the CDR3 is TGTGCCATCAGTACCGGGACTAGCGGGAGTACTAACACCGGGGAGCTGTTTTTT. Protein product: CAISTGTSGSTNTGELFF.

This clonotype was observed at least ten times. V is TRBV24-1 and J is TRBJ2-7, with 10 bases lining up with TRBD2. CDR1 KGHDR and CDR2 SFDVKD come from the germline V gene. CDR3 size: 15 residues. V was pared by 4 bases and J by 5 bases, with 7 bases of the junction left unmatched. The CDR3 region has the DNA TGTGCCACCAGTGAGTCTAGCGGGAGCGCCAACGAGCAGTACTTC. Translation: CATSESSGSANEQYF.

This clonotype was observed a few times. CDR3 nucleotides: TGTGCCAGCCGGGAGGGACAGGGGTTGTCAGCTTTCTTT. Protein sequence: CASREGQGLSAFF. V gene TRBV6-1 combines with J gene TRBJ1-1; 10 bases match TRBD1. CDR3 length: 13 residues. Per the germline V gene, CDR1 is MNHNS and CDR2 is SASEGT. V was clipped by 8 bases and J by 10 bases; unmatched bases: 10.

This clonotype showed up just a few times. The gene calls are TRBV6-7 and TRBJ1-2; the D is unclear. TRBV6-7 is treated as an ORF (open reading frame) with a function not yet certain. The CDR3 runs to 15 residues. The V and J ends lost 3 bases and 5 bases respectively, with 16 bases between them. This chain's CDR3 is CASSYNRRWRYGYTF. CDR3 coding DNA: TGTGCCAGCAGTTATAATCGACGATGGAGATATGGCTACACCTTC.

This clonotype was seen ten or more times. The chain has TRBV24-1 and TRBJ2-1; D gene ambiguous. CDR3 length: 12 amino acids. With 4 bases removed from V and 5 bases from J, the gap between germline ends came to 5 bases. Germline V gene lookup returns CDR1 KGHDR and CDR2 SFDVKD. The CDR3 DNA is TGTGCCACCAGTGACCTGAACAATGAGCAGTTCTTC. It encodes CATSDLNNEQFF.

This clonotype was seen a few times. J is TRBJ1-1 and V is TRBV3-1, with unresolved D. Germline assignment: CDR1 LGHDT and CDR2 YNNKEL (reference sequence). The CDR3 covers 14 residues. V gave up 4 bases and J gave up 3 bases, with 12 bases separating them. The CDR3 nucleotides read TGTGCCAGCAGCCCTCAGGATATGGACACTGAAGCTTTCTTT. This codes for CASSPQDMDTEAFF.

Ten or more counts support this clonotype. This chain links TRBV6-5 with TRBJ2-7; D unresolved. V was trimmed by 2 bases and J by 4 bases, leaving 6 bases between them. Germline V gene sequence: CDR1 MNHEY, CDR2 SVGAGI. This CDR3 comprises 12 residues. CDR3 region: CASSYDGYEQYF. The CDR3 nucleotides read TGTGCCAGCAGTTACGACGGTTACGAGCAGTACTTC.

In DNA form, the CDR3 reads TGTGCCAGCGGCGTAGTGGGAGATAGCAATCAGCCCCAGCATTTT. The encoded protein is CASGVVGDSNQPQHF. The chain links TRBV6-1 to TRBJ1-5; no definite D call. The CDR3 is 15 residues long. Germline V lookup: CDR1 MNHNS, CDR2 SASEGT. V lost 8 bases and J 0 bases, leaving 14 bases between the germline ends.

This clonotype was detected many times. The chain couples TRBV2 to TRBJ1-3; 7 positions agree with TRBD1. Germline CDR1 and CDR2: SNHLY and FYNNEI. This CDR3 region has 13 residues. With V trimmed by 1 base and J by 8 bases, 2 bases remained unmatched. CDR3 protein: CASSEGQGDTIYF. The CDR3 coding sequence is TGTGCCAGCAGTGAAGGGCAGGGGGACACCATATATTTT.

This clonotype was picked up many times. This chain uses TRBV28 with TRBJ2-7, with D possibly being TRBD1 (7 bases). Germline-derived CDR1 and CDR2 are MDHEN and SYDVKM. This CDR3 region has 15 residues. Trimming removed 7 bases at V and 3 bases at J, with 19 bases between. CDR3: CASMGTRGANYEQYF. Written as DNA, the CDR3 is TGTGCCAGCATGGGGACCAGGGGGGCGAACTACGAGCAGTACTTC.

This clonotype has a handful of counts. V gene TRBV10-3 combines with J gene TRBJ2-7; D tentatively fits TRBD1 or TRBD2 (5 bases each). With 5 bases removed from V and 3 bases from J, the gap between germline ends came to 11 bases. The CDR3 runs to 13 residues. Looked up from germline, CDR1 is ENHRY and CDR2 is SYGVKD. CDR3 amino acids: CAISTGTFYEQYF. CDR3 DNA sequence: TGTGCCATCAGTACGGGGACCTTCTACGAGCAGTACTTC.

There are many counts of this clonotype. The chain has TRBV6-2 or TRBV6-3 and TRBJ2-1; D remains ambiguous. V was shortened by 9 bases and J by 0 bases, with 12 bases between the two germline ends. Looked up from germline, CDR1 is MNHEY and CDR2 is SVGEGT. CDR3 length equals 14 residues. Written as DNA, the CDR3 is TGTGCCAGTTCCGCTTTAAGCTCCTACAATGAGCAGTTCTTC. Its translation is CASSALSSYNEQFF.

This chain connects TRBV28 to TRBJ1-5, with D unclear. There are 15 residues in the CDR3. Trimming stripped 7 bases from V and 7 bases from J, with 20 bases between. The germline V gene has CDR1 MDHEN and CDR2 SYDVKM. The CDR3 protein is CASTSGSGLGQPQHF. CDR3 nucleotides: TGTGCCAGCACCTCGGGGTCAGGTTTGGGACAGCCCCAGCATTTT.

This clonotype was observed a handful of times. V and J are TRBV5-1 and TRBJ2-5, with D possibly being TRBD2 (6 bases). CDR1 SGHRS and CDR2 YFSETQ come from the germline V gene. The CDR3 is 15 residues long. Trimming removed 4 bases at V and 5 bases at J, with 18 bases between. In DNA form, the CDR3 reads TGCGCCAGCAGCGACGGGGGTCCAGGGCGGGAGACCCAGTACTTC. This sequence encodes CASSDGGPGRETQYF. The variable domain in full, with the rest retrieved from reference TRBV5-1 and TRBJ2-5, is KAGVTQTPRYLIKTRGQQVTLSCSPISGHRSVSWYQQTPGQGLQFLFEYFSETQRNKGNFPGRFSGRQFSNSRSEMNVSTLELGDSALYLCASSDGGPGRETQYFGPGTRLLVL.

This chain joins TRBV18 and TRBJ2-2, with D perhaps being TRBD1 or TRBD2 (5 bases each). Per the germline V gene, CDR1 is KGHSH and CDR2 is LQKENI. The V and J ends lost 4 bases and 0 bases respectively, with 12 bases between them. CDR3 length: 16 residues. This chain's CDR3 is CASSLSRGPNTGELFF. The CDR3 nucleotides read TGTGCCAGCTCACTGTCTAGGGGACCGAACACCGGGGAGCTGTTTTTT.

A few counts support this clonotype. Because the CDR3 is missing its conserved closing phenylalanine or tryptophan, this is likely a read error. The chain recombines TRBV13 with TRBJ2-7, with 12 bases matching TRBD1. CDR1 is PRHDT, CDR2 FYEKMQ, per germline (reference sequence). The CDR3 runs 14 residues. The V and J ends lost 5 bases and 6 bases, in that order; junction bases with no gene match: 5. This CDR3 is CASSRDRGLGEQYL. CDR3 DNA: TGTGCCAGCAGCCGGGACAGGGGGCTTGGCGAGCAGTACCTC.

CDR3 DNA sequence: TGTGCCAGCAGTTACGAAGGAGCGGGCTACGAGCAGTACTTC. Its protein is CASSYEGAGYEQYF. The chain combines TRBV6-5 with TRBJ2-7; tentatively, D is TRBD2 (6 bases). The length of the CDR3 is 14 residues. Trimming shortened V by 2 bases and J by 3 bases, and 11 bases separated the two germline ends. CDR1 MNHEY and CDR2 SVGAGI come from the germline V gene.

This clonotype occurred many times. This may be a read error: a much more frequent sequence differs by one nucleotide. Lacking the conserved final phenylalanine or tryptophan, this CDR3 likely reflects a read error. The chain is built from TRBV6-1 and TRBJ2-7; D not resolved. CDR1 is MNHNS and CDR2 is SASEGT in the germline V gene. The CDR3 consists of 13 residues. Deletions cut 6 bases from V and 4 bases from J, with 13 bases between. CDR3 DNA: TGTGCCAGCAGCCCCACGGTCGGGTACGAGCAGTACTCC. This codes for CASSPTVGYEQYS.